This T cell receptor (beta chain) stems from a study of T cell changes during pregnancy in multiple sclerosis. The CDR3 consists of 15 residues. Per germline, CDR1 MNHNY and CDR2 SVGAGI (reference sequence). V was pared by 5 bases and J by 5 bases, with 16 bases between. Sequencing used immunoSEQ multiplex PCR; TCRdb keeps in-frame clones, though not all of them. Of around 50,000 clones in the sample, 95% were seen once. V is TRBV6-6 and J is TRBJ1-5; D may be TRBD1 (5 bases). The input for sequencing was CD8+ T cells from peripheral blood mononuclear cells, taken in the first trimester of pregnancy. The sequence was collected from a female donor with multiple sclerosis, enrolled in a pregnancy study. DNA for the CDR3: TGTGCCAGCAGTAACCCGAGTGACAGATATCAGCCCCAGCATTTT. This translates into CASSNPSDRYQPQHF.